The 27 T cell receptor beta chains listed next were all sequenced from one sample in a study of human T cells and chemical hapten exposure. Time point described: pre-sensitization, week 0. Treatment noted: therapeutic diphenylcyclopropenone sensitization with weekly scalp DPC. TCRdb analysed the RACE reads with MiXCR anew, one entry per CDR3 protein. The table has under 300,000 distinct CDR3 sequences, around 7.7% seen once. Sequencing was performed on whole blood, taken in connection with sensitization to the hapten diphenylcyclopropenone (DPC). The receptors were sampled from a man aged 18-30 years with alopecia areata. Some clones in this sample may be carry-over from other donors' samples.

The chain is built from TRBV5-1 and TRBJ2-7, with D possibly TRBD2 on 5 matching bases. CDR3 length equals 14 residues. Looked up from germline, CDR1 is SGHRS and CDR2 is YFSETQ. V shed 4 bases and J shed 0 bases, with 11 bases lying between them. The CDR3 loop is CASSRGSSSYEQYF. Here the CDR3 DNA reads TGCGCCAGCAGCCGCGGGTCCAGCTCCTACGAGCAGTACTTC.

The chain combines TRBV29-1 with TRBJ2-2; weak D call: TRBD2 (6 bases). V was clipped by 4 bases and J by 3 bases, with 9 bases between them. The CDR3 sequence is 13 residues long. CDR1 and CDR2 from the germline V gene are SQVTM and ANQGSEA. DNA of the CDR3: TGCAGCGTTGCGGGGGTCTACACCGGGGAGCTGTTTTTT. Protein sequence: CSVAGVYTGELFF.

A few counts support this clonotype. This chain joins TRBV9 and TRBJ2-3; TRBD2 matches 13 bases. This CDR3 has 16 residues. V was clipped by 3 bases and J by 2 bases; unmatched bases: 3. From germline, CDR1 is SGDLS and CDR2 YYNGEE. CDR3 DNA: TGTGCCAGCAGCGCGGGACTAGCGGGGCCCACAGATACGCAGTATTTT. Protein sequence: CASSAGLAGPTDTQYF.

The V and J genes are TRBV12-3 or TRBV12-4 and TRBJ1-6, with D perhaps TRBD1 (5 bases). This CDR3 is 17 amino acids long. V lost 1 base and J lost 0, with 10 bases in between. The CDR3 reads CASSLGTRSSYNSPLHF. The CDR3 bases are TGTGCCAGCAGTTTAGGGACAAGGAGCTCCTATAATTCACCCCTCCACTTT.

The chain employs TRBV20-1 and TRBJ2-3; no definite D call. The CDR3 runs 14 residues. Deletions cut 6 bases from V and 5 bases from J, with 18 bases between. The germline V gene has CDR1 DFQATT and CDR2 SNEGSKA (reference sequence). CDR3 bases: TGCAGTGCCGTGATGTCGCGGACGGGAGATACGCAGTATTTT. Encoded protein: CSAVMSRTGDTQYF.

This clonotype appeared many times. CDR3 in DNA: TGCAGCGCAAAAACCGGGACAGGGGGACCCAATCAGCCCCAGCATTTT. This gives the protein CSAKTGTGGPNQPQHF. V and J are TRBV29-1 and TRBJ1-5, with TRBD1 matching 11 bases. J lost 3 bases, V lost 7 bases, and 11 bases had no gene match. Germline V CDR1 and CDR2: SQVTM, ANQGSEA. The CDR3 contains 16 residues.

This clonotype has ten or more counts. The V gene is TRBV28, the J gene TRBJ2-3; 7 nucleotides agree with TRBD1. Germline V gene data show CDR1 as MDHEN and CDR2 as SYDVKM. V dropped 3 bases and J dropped 2; count of bases not matched to a gene: 8. The CDR3 sequence is 16 residues long. In DNA form, the CDR3 reads TGTGCCAGCAGTTTGTCCCCCGGGACAGCCACAGATACGCAGTATTTT. Its translation is CASSLSPGTATDTQYF.

The rearrangement links TRBV5-5 to TRBJ2-7; D uncertain. V dropped 1 base and J dropped 2 bases, with 13 bases sitting between them. The CDR3 runs 15 residues. Germline CDR1 and CDR2: SGHKS and YYEKEE (reference sequence). The CDR3 loop is CASSLLGTPPYEQYF. The DNA for the CDR3 is TGTGCCAGCAGCTTGTTGGGAACCCCCCCCTACGAGCAGTACTTC.

This clonotype has a count of ten or more. The rearrangement links TRBV6-2 or TRBV6-3 to TRBJ2-3; D is perhaps TRBD2 (6 bases). V was trimmed by 4 bases and J by 2 bases, leaving 13 bases between them. The CDR3 is 15 amino acids. From germline, CDR1 is MNHEY and CDR2 SVGEGT. Written as DNA, the CDR3 is TGTGCCAGCAGTTCCTCGGGACTCGCCACAGATACGCAGTATTTT. This codes for CASSSSGLATDTQYF.

This sequence joins TRBV20-1 and TRBJ2-5; TRBD1 might be the D (5 bases). CDR3 size: 14 residues. Trimming removed 5 bases from V and 4 bases from J, with 17 bases in between. In germline, CDR1 is DFQATT, CDR2 SNEGSKA (reference sequence). The CDR3 region is CSADRAPRGETQYF. The DNA of the CDR3 is TGCAGTGCTGACCGGGCCCCAAGGGGAGAGACCCAGTACTTC.

This clonotype was seen ten or more times. The CDR3 protein is CASSWDSNTGELFF. The CDR3 region has the DNA TGTGCCAGCAGTTGGGACAGTAACACCGGGGAGCTGTTTTTT. V usage is TRBV6-5 and J usage is TRBJ2-2, with 7 positions matching TRBD1. This CDR3 is 14 amino acids long. The V and J ends lost 4 bases and 2 bases, in that order; junction bases with no gene match: 1. Germline V gene data show CDR1 as MNHEY and CDR2 as SVGAGI.

The V call is TRBV6-5, the J call TRBJ2-7; 9 nucleotides line up with TRBD1. Germline CDR1 is MNHEY and CDR2 is SVGAGI. The ends lost 5 bases at V and 7 bases at J; junction bases unmatched: 18. This CDR3 contains 17 residues. CDR3 region: CASSPYHRNRGHGEQYF. The DNA for the CDR3 is TGTGCCAGCAGTCCCTACCACCGGAACAGGGGGCACGGGGAGCAGTACTTC.

The chain combines TRBV20-1 with TRBJ2-1; maybe TRBD2 (6 bases). V lost 1 base and J lost 9, with 25 bases in between. The CDR3 totals 17 residues. Looked up from germline, CDR1 is DFQATT and CDR2 is SNEGSKA (reference sequence). CDR3 region: CSARGRGRGLQWTEQFF. In DNA, the CDR3 is TGCAGTGCTAGAGGGAGAGGTAGGGGACTCCAATGGACTGAGCAGTTCTTC.

This clonotype was detected a few times. V gene TRBV20-1 combines with J gene TRBJ2-1; D is uncertain. The V gene lost 3 bases and the J gene lost 0 bases, with 6 bases spanning the gap. CDR1 and CDR2 from the germline V gene are DFQATT and SNEGSKA (reference sequence). This CDR3 is 13 amino acids long. The CDR3 sequence is CSARSGSYNEQFF. CDR3 bases: TGCAGTGCTAGGTCAGGCTCCTACAATGAGCAGTTCTTC.

The chain has TRBV5-6 and TRBJ1-1, with D possibly matching TRBD1 (5 bases). The CDR3 spans 14 residues. Germline CDR1 is SGHDT and CDR2 is YYEEEE. The V end was cut by 0 bases, the J end by 10 bases, with 16 bases between. The CDR3 reads CASSLGVREGVAFF. The CDR3 DNA reads TGTGCCAGCAGCTTGGGTGTCAGGGAGGGAGTAGCTTTCTTT.

This clonotype has just a few counts. The chain employs TRBV7-9 and TRBJ2-7; D might be TRBD1 (6 bases). The length of the CDR3 is 15 residues. Trimming shortened V by 3 bases and J by 1 base, and 13 bases separated the two germline ends. The V gene's germline CDR1 is SEHNR and CDR2 FQNEAQ (reference sequence). In DNA form, the CDR3 reads TGTGCCAGCAGCTTCGTCTCAGGGGCATCCTACGAGCAGTACTTC. This codes for CASSFVSGASYEQYF.

V usage is TRBV11-2 and J usage is TRBJ2-5; D remains ambiguous. V was clipped by 1 base and J by 10 bases, with 19 bases between them. CDR1 and CDR2 from the germline V gene are SGHAT and FQNNGV. This CDR3 spans 15 amino acids. In DNA, the CDR3 is TGTGCCAGCAGCTTAGGAAACATTACTAAGAGGATCCAGTACTTC. This sequence encodes CASSLGNITKRIQYF.

This clonotype was seen many times. The V and J genes are TRBV9 and TRBJ1-1, with D tentatively TRBD1 (6 bases). Germline assignment: CDR1 SGDLS and CDR2 YYNGEE. Trimming left V 2 bases short and J 4 bases short, with 9 bases between. The CDR3 covers 13 residues. CDR3 residues: CASSVQGFTEAFF. The CDR3 DNA reads TGTGCCAGCAGCGTGCAGGGGTTCACTGAAGCTTTCTTT.

This clonotype has more than one count but fewer than ten. The chain recombines TRBV10-3 with TRBJ1-5; D is ambiguous. V dropped 3 bases and J dropped 4 bases, with 10 bases sitting between them. CDR3 size: 14 residues. CDR1 is ENHRY and CDR2 is SYGVKD in the germline V gene. CDR3 nucleotides: TGTGCCATCAGTGATTCGACTTTAAATCAGCCCCAGCATTTT. It yields the protein CAISDSTLNQPQHF.

The V call is TRBV24-1, the J call TRBJ1-2; TRBD1 matches 9 bases. Germline values: CDR1 KGHDR, CDR2 SFDVKD. The length of the CDR3 is 16 residues. V was pared by 5 bases and J by 4 bases, with 10 bases of the junction left unmatched. This CDR3 reads CATSGGTGQGLYGYTF. Written as DNA, the CDR3 is TGTGCCACCAGTGGGGGGACGGGACAGGGACTCTATGGCTACACCTTC.

This clonotype was counted a few times. V gene TRBV7-9 combines with J gene TRBJ1-1, with 7 bases matching TRBD1. Germline CDR1 SEHNR, CDR2 FQNEAQ (reference sequence). This CDR3 is 14 amino acids long. V lost 5 bases to trimming and J lost 4 bases; unmatched junction nucleotides: 7. This chain's CDR3 is CASSLGQRATEAFF. The CDR3 region has the DNA TGTGCCAGCAGCCTGGGACAGCGAGCCACTGAAGCTTTCTTT.

The V and J genes are TRBV6-2 or TRBV6-3 and TRBJ1-5, with D perhaps matching TRBD1 (6 bases). CDR3 length: 13 residues. Per germline, CDR1 MNHEY and CDR2 SVGEGT. Trimming removed 10 bases from V and 7 bases from J, with 17 bases in between. The CDR3 DNA reads TGTGCCACCATGTTGGGGGGCAGCCAGCCCCAGCATTTT. It codes for CATMLGGSQPQHF.

In this sample, this clonotype turned up many times. V usage is TRBV7-2 and J usage is TRBJ2-3, with 7 positions matching TRBD1. With V trimmed by 5 bases and J by 1 base, 3 bases remained unmatched. The germline V gene has CDR1 SGHTA and CDR2 FQGNSA. This CDR3 has 14 amino acids. The CDR3 DNA is TGTGCCAGCAGCCTAGGGACAGGCACAGATACGCAGTATTTT. This gives the protein CASSLGTGTDTQYF.

CDR3 in amino acids: CASSLEASGVFWEQFF. The CDR3 nucleotides are TGTGCCAGCAGCTTAGAGGCTAGCGGGGTTTTTTGGGAGCAGTTCTTC. The chain is built from TRBV7-8 and TRBJ2-1, with 9 bases fitting TRBD2. The CDR3 has 16 amino acids. The trim removed 1 base at V and 10 bases at J, leaving 11 bases unmatched. Germline CDR1 and CDR2: SGHVS and FQNEAQ.

Many counts were recorded for this clonotype. V usage is TRBV5-1 and J usage is TRBJ1-2; the D is unclear. This CDR3 is built from 12 residues. Germline V CDR1 and CDR2: SGHRS, YFSETQ. The V and J ends lost 4 bases and 7 bases respectively, with 11 bases between them. The CDR3 spells CASSPETGGYTF. The CDR3 DNA is TGCGCCAGCAGCCCAGAAACGGGTGGCTACACCTTC.

This clonotype turned up a few times. J is TRBJ2-3 and V is TRBV7-9; the match to TRBD2 covers 13 bases. Germline lookup yields CDR1 SEHNR and CDR2 FQNEAQ (reference sequence). The CDR3 has 20 amino acids. V was clipped by 5 bases and J by 0 bases; unmatched bases: 14. CDR3 sequence (DNA): TGTGCCAGCAGCAGGGGCCGGGGACTAGCGGGGAGATCTAGCACAGATACGCAGTATTTT. Translated: CASSRGRGLAGRSSTDTQYF.

This clonotype turned up a few times. The chain combines TRBV7-9 with TRBJ1-2; the match to TRBD1 covers 11 bases. CDR3 length: 17 residues. The ends lost 4 bases at V and 3 bases at J; junction bases unmatched: 10. The V gene's germline CDR1 is SEHNR and CDR2 FQNEAQ (reference sequence). In DNA, the CDR3 is TGTGCCAGCAGCTCCCGCATGGACAGGGGGCCACACTATGGCTACACCTTC. This translates into CASSSRMDRGPHYGYTF. Complete variable domain (other parts from reference TRBV7-9 and TRBJ1-2): DTGVSQNPRHKITKRGQNVTFRCDPISEHNRLYWYRQTLGQGPEFLTYFQNEAQLEKSRLLSDRFSAERPKGSFSTLEIQRTEQGDSAMYLCASSSRMDRGPHYGYTFGSGTRLTVV.